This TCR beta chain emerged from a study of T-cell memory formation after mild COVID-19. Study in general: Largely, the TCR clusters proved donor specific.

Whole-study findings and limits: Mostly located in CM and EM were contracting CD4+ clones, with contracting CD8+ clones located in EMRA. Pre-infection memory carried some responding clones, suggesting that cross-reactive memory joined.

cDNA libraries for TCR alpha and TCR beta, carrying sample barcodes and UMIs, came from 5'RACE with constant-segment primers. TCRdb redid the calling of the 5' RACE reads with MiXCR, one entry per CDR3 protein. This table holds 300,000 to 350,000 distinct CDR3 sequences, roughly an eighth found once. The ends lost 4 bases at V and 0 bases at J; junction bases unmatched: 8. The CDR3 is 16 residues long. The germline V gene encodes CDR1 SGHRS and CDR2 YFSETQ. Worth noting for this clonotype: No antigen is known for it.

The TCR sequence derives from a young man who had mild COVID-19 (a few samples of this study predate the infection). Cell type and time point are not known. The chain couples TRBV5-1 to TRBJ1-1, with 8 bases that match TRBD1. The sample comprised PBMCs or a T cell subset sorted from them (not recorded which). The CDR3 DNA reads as TGCGCCAGCAGCCCTGACAGGGGCGTTATGAACACTGAAGCTTTCTTT. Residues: CASSPDRGVMNTEAFF.